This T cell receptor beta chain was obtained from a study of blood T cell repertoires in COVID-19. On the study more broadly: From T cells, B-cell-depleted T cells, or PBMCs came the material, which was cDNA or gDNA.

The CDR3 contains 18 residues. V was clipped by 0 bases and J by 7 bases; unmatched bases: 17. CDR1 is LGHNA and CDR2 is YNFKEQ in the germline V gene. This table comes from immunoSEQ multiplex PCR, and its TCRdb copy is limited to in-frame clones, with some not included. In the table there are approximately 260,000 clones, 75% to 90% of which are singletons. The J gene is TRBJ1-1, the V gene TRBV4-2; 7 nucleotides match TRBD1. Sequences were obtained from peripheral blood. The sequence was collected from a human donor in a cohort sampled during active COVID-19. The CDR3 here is CASSQDLFGDRVQLEAFF. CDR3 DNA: TGTGCCAGCAGCCAAGATCTTTTTGGGGACAGAGTCCAGCTTGAAGCTTTCTTT.